The rows below give T cell receptor beta chains drawn from one sample of a study of T-cell memory formation after mild COVID-19. TCRdb ran MiXCR on the 5' RACE reads and lists one entry per CDR3 protein. This table has under 550,000 distinct CDR3 sequences, about 20% appearing once. The sample consisted of PBMCs or a T cell subset sorted from them (not recorded which). Every receptor here comes from an adult woman who had mild COVID-19 (a few samples of this study predate the infection). Cell type and time point are not known. Each CDR3 is given with its conserved first and last residue. The D gene is left open where the match is weak. Only part of the rows carry a size: once, few, many, or a class if the clone is expanded.

clone_size d_call cdr3_length j_call v_call cdr3_nt cdr3_aa
few NA 13 TRBJ2-1 TRBV7-9 TGTGCCAGCAGCCCCCCCGGTGGGGTGGGTGAATTCTTC CASSPPGGVGEFF
NA TRBD2 16 TRBJ2-1 TRBV4-1 TGCGCCAGCAGCCCTCTGACTAGCGGGAGTGGCAATGAGCAGTTCTTC CASSPLTSGSGNEQFF
NA NA 14 TRBJ2-1 TRBV5-1 TGCGCCAGCAGCTTGGGGGCTAGCGCGGATGAGCAGTTCTTC CASSLGASADEQFF
NA TRBD1 19 TRBJ2-6 TRBV6-2/TRBV6-3 TGTGCCAGCAGTTTTCTGTTAGACAGGGCTGGAAGTGGGGCCAACGTCCTGACTTTC CASSFLLDRAGSGANVLTF
few NA 12 TRBJ2-7 TRBV15 TGTGCCACCAGCAGAGACCTCCACGAGCAGTACTTC CATSRDLHEQYF
few NA 13 TRBJ1-2 TRBV7-9 TGTGCCAGCAGATCCGGGACAACCTATGGCTACACCTTC CASRSGTTYGYTF
few NA 15 TRBJ2-7 TRBV5-5 TGTGCCAGCAGCCAATCGGAGGTTACAGGCTACGAGCAGTACTTC CASSQSEVTGYEQYF
NA NA 11 TRBJ2-1 TRBV2 TGTGCCAGCAATGTCGGGGTTAAGCAGTTCTTC CASNVGVKQFF
many NA 13 TRBJ1-1 TRBV12-3/TRBV12-4 TGTGCCAGCATTCGTGACAGGAACACTGAAGCTTTCTTT CASIRDRNTEAFF
NA NA 16 TRBJ1-5 TRBV5-6 TGTGCCAGCAGCTTGGGGGGCCAGCTTAGCAATCAGCCCCAGCATTTT CASSLGGQLSNQPQHF
NA TRBD2 17 TRBJ2-3 TRBV27 TGTGCCAGCAGTCCACTAGGACTAGCGACCCGGGCAGATACGCAGTATTTT CASSPLGLATRADTQYF
NA TRBD1 14 TRBJ2-1 TRBV29-1 TGCAGCGTTACAACAGGGGCCTCCTACAATGAGCAGATCTTC CSVTTGASYNEQIF
many TRBD1 16 TRBJ2-2 TRBV5-5 TGTGCCAGCAGCCCCGGACAGGGGGCTAACACCGGGGAGCTGTTTTTT CASSPGQGANTGELFF
few NA 13 TRBJ1-1 TRBV5-1 TGCGCCAGCAGCCCCGATCCCGAGTTGGGGGCTTTCTTT CASSPDPELGAFF
NA TRBD2 14 TRBJ2-3 TRBV7-6 TGTGCCAGCAGCTTAAGCGGGGCAGGGGATACGCAGTATTTT CASSLSGAGDTQYF
NA NA 17 TRBJ2-3 TRBV7-9 TGTGCCAGCAGCCGCCCGTTAGACGGGATTTCCACAGATACGCAGTATTTT CASSRPLDGISTDTQYF
few NA 15 TRBJ2-6 TRBV7-9 TGTGCCAGCAGCTTATCTACTCCTGGGGCCAACGTCCTGACTTTC CASSLSTPGANVLTF
NA TRBD2 14 TRBJ2-1 TRBV20-1 TGCAGTGCTAGTCGGACTAGCGGGACAGGAGAGCAGTTCTTC CSASRTSGTGEQFF
NA NA 16 TRBJ2-3 TRBV27 TGTGCCAGCAGTTTTCAGACAATATCTAGCACAGATACGCAGTATTTT CASSFQTISSTDTQYF
NA TRBD2 16 TRBJ2-1 TRBV11-2 TGTGCCAGCAGCGCCCGGGGGCCAGCGGGAGGATATGAGCAGTTCTTC CASSARGPAGGYEQFF